This T cell receptor beta chain derives from a study of blood T cell repertoires in COVID-19. Study information: Donors in the United States, Italy and Spain gave samples during acute or convalescent COVID-19.

Clones were read by immunoSEQ multiplex PCR, and TCRdb kept only the in-frame ones, dropping some. The data show 390,000 or so clones, with about 90% seen just once and 8.5% to 12% held by the top ten. Seattle's enrolled individuals joined amid active infection and were then monitored longitudinally. The source material was peripheral blood. The TCR originated in a woman in her 30s with COVID-19, enrolled during active disease.

Here the CDR3 reads CASSLDRGSYEQYF. The CDR3 nucleotides read TGCGCCAGCAGCTTGGACAGGGGCTCCTACGAGCAGTACTTC. The rearrangement uses TRBV5-1 and TRBJ2-7; 7 bases align to TRBD1. Germline CDR1 is SGHRS and CDR2 is YFSETQ. J lost 0 bases, V lost 0 bases, and 0 bases had no gene match. The CDR3 length is 14 residues. The entire variable domain, with the rest obtained from reference TRBV5-1 and TRBJ2-7, is as follows: KAGVTQTPRYLIKTRGQQVTLSCSPISGHRSVSWYQQTPGQGLQFLFEYFSETQRNKGNFPGRFSGRQFSNSRSEMNVSTLELGDSALYLCASSLDRGSYEQYFGPGTRLTVT.